This T cell receptor (beta chain) was sequenced in a study of Graves' ophthalmopathy and Graves' hyperthyroidism. Overall study findings and caveats: Blood samples also showed most expanded thyroid clonotypes exceeding 0.001 frequency.

Beta-chain TCR CDR3 regions were amplified from RNA transcripts. RT-PCR in the first round used HTBI primers; a second-round multiplex PCR followed. TCRdb ran MiXCR on the multiplex PCR reads and lists one entry per CDR3 protein. This sample has roughly 1.1 million distinct CDR3 sequences; less than 45% occur once, and the top ten carry around 10%. Ten or more counts support this clonotype. Its target is unknown. Recruitment covered hyperthyroidism patients aged 18 to 65 whose new diagnosis was of under 2 months' duration. The V and J ends lost 2 bases and 3 bases respectively, with 14 bases between them. CDR3 length: 15 amino acids. Germline CDR1 and CDR2: LNHNV and YYDKDF (reference sequence).

This chain connects TRBV15 to TRBJ2-7; the D gene is possibly TRBD2 (5 bases). The receptor's source is an adult man with Graves' hyperthyroidism. Input material: peripheral blood or thyroid tissue (not recorded which). The CDR3 DNA reads TGTGCCACCAGCAGAAACCCCGGGAAGAACTACGAGCAGTACTTC. Its translation is CATSRNPGKNYEQYF.